The clone carrying this TCR beta chain was counted a few times. Its antigen is still unknown. The entry originates in a study of cytomegalovirus exposure and HLA in healthy donors. Findings and caveats of the study: CMV serostatus was the only recorded immune exposure for donors. Evidence from a later analysis indicated that most CMV-associated TCR beta chains looked HLA-restricted. In vitro, a few CMV-associated chains proved specific for CMV antigens. Later analysis placed DRB1 highest and HLA-C lowest in TCR association rates, which differed by HLA locus.

13 Jbeta primers and 60 Vbeta primers were used for the PCR. Clones were sequenced by immunoSEQ multiplex PCR, and TCRdb holds only the in-frame ones, with some missing. The sample has tens of thousands of clones, approximately 74% seen once. This CDR3 spans 14 amino acids. Germline CDR1 ENHRY, CDR2 SYGVKD. Trimming removed 2 bases from V and 2 bases from J, with 7 bases in between. The V and J genes are TRBV10-3 and TRBJ1-3; D is unclear. The source is a man in his forties or fifties in good health and CMV-seropositive. The sample taken for sequencing was PBMCs. The CDR3 DNA reads TGTGCCATCAGTGAGACTAGGGCTGGAAACACCATATATTTT. Translation: CAISETRAGNTIYF.